These T cell receptor beta chains were read from a single sample in a study of spatial heterogeneity in lung cancer. From the 5' RACE reads, TCRdb called clonotypes with MiXCR, one entry per CDR3 protein. Here the sample spans more than 75,000 distinct CDR3 sequences, around 19% being singletons. This material consisted of PBMCs, taken at follow-up. These receptors all come from a male donor with early-stage non-small cell lung cancer. The CDR3 runs from the conserved cysteine through the conserved F or W.

CDR3 protein,V gene
CATSLGAPDTQYF,TRBV24-1
CASSESPRDRVAEAFF,TRBV5-1
CAGPGVHSGNTIYF,TRBV25-1
CASSPLMTGLSSGNTIYF,TRBV7-2
CATSEFGTGTSGRHTQYF,TRBV24-1
CASAAGDYRYEQYF,TRBV12-5
CASRTQGTEAFF,TRBV6-5
CASSQGGGAEYQETQYF,TRBV4-2
CASTETGPGEQYF,TRBV2
CASSSSGYSNYGYTF,TRBV7-9
CSAPLAGREQYF,TRBV20-1
CASSLSYSGNYGYTF,TRBV12-3/TRBV12-4
CASSVLYLKGTGSGYTF,TRBV12-3/TRBV12-4
CASSSLLAGVGDTQYF,TRBV27
CASSANRRLAGGPYEQYF,TRBV11-2
CATSDGSDTQYF,TRBV24-1
CASSFNREGHEAFF,TRBV27
CASSSLTGLGLGGNQPQHF,TRBV28
CASSDTGGSYNEQFF,TRBV5-5
CSVVKALSTEAFF,TRBV29-1
CSARDFLLGPLHF,TRBV20-1
CASSLGEAPSGGYTF,TRBV7-9
CASSPLGASNQPQHF,TRBV11-2
CASSGSSGNTTYF,TRBV9
CASMKGGTGFQPQHF,TRBV27
CASSQGGHEKLFF,TRBV3-1
CASSPTSGNYEQYF,TRBV7-9
CASSQGQNSGNTIYF,TRBV18
CASSLGGTGLGLAFF,TRBV12-3/TRBV12-4
CAISDWTSGGSGETQYF,TRBV10-3
CAWSRSPGGSDEKLFF,TRBV30
CAISVRAQETQYF,TRBV10-3
CSARDGMSGGGSPLHF,TRBV20-1
CASSARDSEMETQYF,TRBV7-9
CAWGKSYGYTF,TRBV30
CASSQGRVPGWTEAFF,TRBV3-1
CASRRQEGTGELFF,TRBV27
CASSVQGRGGEAFF,TRBV7-2
CASSYTGQGHTEAFF,TRBV6-2/TRBV6-3
CASSVTADPETQYF,TRBV9